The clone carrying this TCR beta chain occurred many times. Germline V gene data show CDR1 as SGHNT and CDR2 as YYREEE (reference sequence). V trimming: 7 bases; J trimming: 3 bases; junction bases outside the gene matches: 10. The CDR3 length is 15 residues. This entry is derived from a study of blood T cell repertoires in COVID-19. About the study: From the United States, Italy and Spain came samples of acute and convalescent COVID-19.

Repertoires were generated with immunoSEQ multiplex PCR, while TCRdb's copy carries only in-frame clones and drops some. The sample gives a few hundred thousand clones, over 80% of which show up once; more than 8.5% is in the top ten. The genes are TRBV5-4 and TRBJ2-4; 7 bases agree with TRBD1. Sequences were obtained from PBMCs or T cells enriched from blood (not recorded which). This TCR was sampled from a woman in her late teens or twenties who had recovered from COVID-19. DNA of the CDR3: TGTGCCAGCGGTGACAGGGTGGGTGGCAAAAACATTCAGTACTTC. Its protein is CASGDRVGGKNIQYF.